The TCR beta chain described here comes from a study of CD8 T cells in Susac syndrome. Study-wide findings and caveats: The CD4+ T cell repertoires in Susac syndrome did not show any clonal expansion.

Remarks on this clonotype: Its antigen is unidentified.

TEMRA cells were FACS-enriched and CD8+ and CD4+ T cells negatively isolated. The authors reverse transcribed roughly 0.5 to 1 ug RNA with random hexamers. The authors amplified TCR beta CDR3 across 54 Vbeta and 13 Jbeta using immunoSEQ multiplex PCR. TCRdb re-called the immunoSEQ multiplex PCR reads with MiXCR, one entry per CDR3 protein. Of about 240,000 distinct CDR3 sequences detected, about 95% appear once; the ten largest clones hold under 0.12%. The CDR3 totals 13 residues. V lost 5 bases, J lost 4 bases, and 14 bases lay in between. CDR1 and CDR2 from the germline V gene are DFQATT and SNEGSKA (reference sequence).

The clonotype comes from a human donor with Susac syndrome. Sequenced material: CD4+ T cells from PBMCs. The chain recombines TRBV20-1 with TRBJ2-5; D gene uncertain. In DNA, the CDR3 is TGCAGTGCTGGGGTGGTGGGATCAGAGACCCAGTACTTC. Encoded protein: CSAGVVGSETQYF.